This record covers a single TCR beta chain. Its specificity is not known. This specimen belongs to a study of molecular identifiers for immune sequencing clone quantification. The V gene end was trimmed by 11 bases and the J gene end by 6 bases; junction bases not matched to a gene: 13. The germline gives CDR1 MNHEY, CDR2 SVGAGI. This CDR3 is built from 15 residues. The study's findings and limits: Even with around 1 million naive cells present, spiked Jurkat TCR RNA from one cell was reportedly detectable.

Bulk libraries came from a prior protocol with listed TCR primers. TCRdb ran MiXCR on the PCR reads and lists one entry per CDR3 protein. The sample consists of nearly 55,000 distinct CDR3 sequences, roughly 38% of them appearing once. Sorted cells numbering roughly 20,000 to 1,000,000, with 10%, 30% or 50% RNA, yielded the naive CD8 libraries. Naive CD8 T cells, phenotype CD8+CD4-CCR7+CD45RA+, were sorted. The receptor was isolated from a human donor in good health. Some libraries in this study had Jurkat cell RNA spiked in. Material: naive CD8+ T cells from blood, with Jurkat cell RNA spiked in. The sample's subset: FACS-sorted CD8+CD4-CCR7+CD45RA+ naive T cells. This sequence joins TRBV6-5 and TRBJ2-2, with TRBD2 identical over 9 bases. In DNA form, the CDR3 reads TGTGCCGGCACCATGGGTAGCGGGAGCGCCGGGGAGCTGTTTTTT. Translated, it gives CAGTMGSGSAGELFF.